This T cell receptor beta chain stems from a study of cytomegalovirus exposure and HLA in healthy donors. This clone was counted a few times. Its specificity is not known. PCR was performed using 60 Vbeta and 13 Jbeta primers. Methods used by the authors: Later work found around 72 million unique TCR beta chains, with 9.5 million to 11 million shared. TCRdb keeps only in-frame clones here, not all; method: immunoSEQ multiplex PCR. That table gives V, J and clone size, and the DNA gave D and trimming. The top ten hold almost 6% of the sample, which has fewer than 150,000 clones, roughly 74% seen once. Study-level findings and limits: A later analysis showed that HLA-associated TCR beta chains had undergone more clonal expansion than equally common others.

The sequence derives from a woman aged 50 to 65 in good health and CMV-seropositive. The specimen sequenced was PBMCs.

The CDR3 is CASRDRTVLGDEQFF. In DNA, the CDR3 is TGTGCCAGCAGGGACAGGACCGTATTAGGAGATGAGCAGTTCTTC. V usage is TRBV6-5 and J usage is TRBJ2-1; 7 bases align to TRBD1. Germline assignment: CDR1 MNHEY and CDR2 SVGAGI. J was trimmed by 8 bases and V by 6 bases; bases with no gene match: 13. The CDR3 has 15 residues.